This passage covers 17 T cell receptor beta chains from one sample sequenced in a study of radiotherapy plus CTLA-4 blockade in lung cancer. Sequencing was performed with immunoSEQ multiplex PCR; in TCRdb, only in-frame clones are kept and a portion is missing. The top ten clones hold approximately 4.9% of a sample with around 99,000 clones, 80% to 90% of them seen once. The source material was peripheral blood, sampled from a patient treated with radiotherapy plus ipilimumab. These receptors were collected from a human donor with non-small cell lung cancer that progressed on radiotherapy plus ipilimumab.

This clone was detected a few times. The rearrangement joins TRBV19 to TRBJ1-4; D unclear. This CDR3 region has 14 residues. V lost 6 bases and J 0 bases, leaving 8 bases between the germline ends. Germline CDR1 and CDR2: LNHDA and SQIVND (reference sequence). In nucleotides, the CDR3 is TGTGCCAGTAGCCCGGCCGCAACTAATGAAAAACTGTTTTTT. Translating it yields CASSPAATNEKLFF.

The chain joins TRBV2 to TRBJ1-1; TRBD1 matches at 7 bases. Germline loops: CDR1 SNHLY, CDR2 FYNNEI. The CDR3 loop spans 15 amino acids. V was clipped by 6 bases and J by 5 bases; unmatched bases: 12. The CDR3 sequence is CASRPTGVGWTEAFF. In DNA form, the CDR3 reads TGTGCCAGCAGGCCTACAGGGGTTGGATGGACTGAAGCTTTCTTT.

This sequence joins TRBV11-2 and TRBJ2-7, with TRBD2 identical over 11 bases. J lost 7 bases, V lost 6 bases, and 5 bases had no gene match. This CDR3 has 13 amino acids. Germline CDR1 SGHAT, CDR2 FQNNGV. CDR3 residues: CASRGTSGGEQYF. CDR3 DNA: TGTGCCAGCAGGGGGACTAGCGGCGGGGAGCAGTACTTC. Based on the CDR3 plus reference TRBV11-2 and TRBJ2-7, the full variable domain is EAGVAQSPRYKIIEKRQSVAFWCNPISGHATLYWYQQILGQGPKLLIQFQNNGVVDDSQLPKDRFSAERLKGVDSTLKIQPAKLEDSAVYLCASRGTSGGEQYFGPGTRLTVT.

Comments on this clone: Other nucleotide sequences in the sample specify the same CDR3. V is TRBV5-4 and J is TRBJ2-7; 8 bases agree with TRBD2. The CDR3 is 15 amino acids. The ends lost 4 bases at V and 1 base at J; junction bases unmatched: 7. From germline, CDR1 is SGHNT and CDR2 YYREEE (reference sequence). Written as DNA, the CDR3 is TGTGCCAGCAGCCCGGAGAGCGGGAGATCCTACGAGCAGTACTTC. Amino acid sequence: CASSPESGRSYEQYF. The variable domain in full, completed from reference TRBV5-4 and TRBJ2-7, reads ETGVTQSPTHLIKTRGQQVTLRCSSQSGHNTVSWYQQALGQGPQFIFQYYREEENGRGNFPPRFSGLQFPNYSSELNVNALELDDSALYLCASSPESGRSYEQYFGPGTRLTVT.

The V gene is TRBV19, the J gene TRBJ1-3; no clear D gene. The CDR3 totals 17 residues. Trimming left V 5 bases short and J 1 base short, with 18 bases between. Germline V gene sequence: CDR1 LNHDA, CDR2 SQIVND (reference sequence). DNA of the CDR3: TGTGCCAGTAGTCTATCTCGCGGCCTGGGGTCTGGAAACACCATATATTTT. Translated, it gives CASSLSRGLGSGNTIYF.

The V call is TRBV7-9, the J call TRBJ1-3; tentatively, D is TRBD1 (5 bases). Germline CDR1 and CDR2: SEHNR and FQNEAQ (reference sequence). This CDR3 contains 16 residues. Trimming shortened V by 5 bases and J by 1 base, and 15 bases separated the two germline ends. The CDR3 sequence is CASSHPWGESGNTIYF. CDR3 DNA sequence: TGTGCCAGCAGCCACCCTTGGGGGGAGTCTGGAAACACCATATATTTT.

The chain combines TRBV5-4 with TRBJ2-5; 10 bases agree with TRBD2. After removal of 9 bases from V and 7 bases from J, the junction contained 9 bases not matched to a gene. Germline values: CDR1 SGHNT, CDR2 YYREEE (reference sequence). The CDR3 has 13 residues. CDR3 loop: CATLAGEVGTQYF. The CDR3 coding sequence is TGTGCCACGCTAGCGGGAGAGGTTGGGACCCAGTACTTC.

The chain links TRBV7-9 to TRBJ1-5, with a possible D match to TRBD1 (5 bases). Germline values: CDR1 SEHNR, CDR2 FQNEAQ (reference sequence). The CDR3 has 13 amino acids. V was cut by 1 base and J by 10 bases, with 11 bases left in between. CDR3 sequence reads: CASSLGQGGPQHF. CDR3 nucleotides: TGTGCCAGCAGCTTAGGGCAGGGAGGACCCCAGCATTTT. Combining the CDR3 with reference TRBV7-9 and TRBJ1-5 gives the whole variable domain DTGVSQNPRHKITKRGQNVTFRCDPISEHNRLYWYRQTLGQGPEFLTYFQNEAQLEKSRLLSDRFSAERPKGSFSTLEIQRTEQGDSAMYLCASSLGQGGPQHFGDGTRLSIL.

This clone was observed a handful of times. This chain links TRBV19 with TRBJ2-4; perhaps TRBD1 as D (6 bases). The CDR3 consists of 14 residues. The V and J ends lost 3 bases and 2 bases respectively, with 8 bases between them. Germline V CDR1 and CDR2: LNHDA, SQIVND (reference sequence). The CDR3 loop reads CASSITGSKNIQYF. The CDR3, as DNA: TGTGCCAGTAGTATTACAGGGTCCAAAAACATTCAGTACTTC. Full variable domain (missing parts from reference TRBV19 and TRBJ2-4): DGGITQSPKYLFRKEGQNVTLSCEQNLNHDAMYWYRQDPGQGLRLIYYSQIVNDFQKGDIAEGYSVSREKKESFPLTVTSAQKNPTAFYLCASSITGSKNIQYFGAGTRLSVL.

The gene calls are TRBV6-5 and TRBJ1-2; TRBD1 is a possible D gene (5 bases). This CDR3 has 14 amino acids. Deletions cut 2 bases from V and 4 bases from J, with 11 bases between. Per germline, CDR1 MNHEY and CDR2 SVGAGI. The CDR3 sequence: CASSYLGTSYGYTF. The CDR3, as DNA: TGTGCCAGCAGTTACCTCGGGACGAGCTATGGCTACACCTTC.

This chain's CDR3 is CASSGDQGGTEAFF. CDR3 bases: TGTGCCAGCTCGGGGGACCAGGGGGGCACTGAAGCTTTCTTT. V and J are TRBV18 and TRBJ1-1; 7 positions match TRBD1. This CDR3 is 14 amino acids long. V dropped 6 bases and J dropped 4; count of bases not matched to a gene: 8. Per germline, CDR1 KGHSH and CDR2 LQKENI.

V and J are TRBV29-1 and TRBJ2-1; no reliable D call. CDR1 is SQVTM and CDR2 is ANQGSEA in the germline V gene. V was cut by 4 bases and J by 7 bases, with 11 bases left in between. This CDR3 spans 12 amino acids. CDR3 sequence (DNA): TGCAGCGTTGGAACAGCCGGAAATGAGCAGTTCTTC. It specifies CSVGTAGNEQFF.

The chain has TRBV5-8 and TRBJ2-5; 9 nucleotides line up with TRBD1. There are 15 residues in the CDR3. Per germline, CDR1 SGHTS and CDR2 YDEGEE. Germline trimming cut 4 bases from V and 4 bases from J; bases unmatched to any gene: 8. The CDR3 region has the DNA TGTGCCAGCAGCCTCGGACAGGGGTCAGGAGAGACCCAGTACTTC. As protein: CASSLGQGSGETQYF.

The rearrangement links TRBV18 to TRBJ1-5; 10 bases fit TRBD1. This CDR3 has 13 residues. CDR1 and CDR2 from the germline V gene are KGHSH and LQKENI. V gave up 5 bases and J gave up 5 bases; unmatched junction bases: 0. Here the CDR3 DNA reads TGTGCCAGCTCAGGACAGGGGGATCAGCCCCAGCATTTT. As protein: CASSGQGDQPQHF.

This chain links TRBV28 with TRBJ1-1; D is unclear. The CDR3 spans 18 residues. Looked up from germline, CDR1 is MDHEN and CDR2 is SYDVKM. Trimming stripped 1 base from V and 1 base from J, with 19 bases between. Here the CDR3 DNA reads TGTGCCAGCAGTTTATACGCCGCCAGATGGGGTAGGAACACTGAAGCTTTCTTT. Protein product: CASSLYAARWGRNTEAFF.

This clone has just one count. One end of the junction is discordant with germline, which a read error may explain. The chain couples TRBV6-1 to TRBJ2-7; 7 nucleotides agree with TRBD2. The CDR3 runs to 16 residues. Germline-derived CDR1 and CDR2 are MNHNS and SASEGT. The CDR3: CASREVQGLPNYEQYF. CDR3 sequence (DNA): TGTGCCAGCAGGGAAGTCCAGGGACTACCGAACTACGAGCAGTACTTC.

This clone was observed once. The gene calls are TRBV29-1 and TRBJ2-3; D is unclear. V was trimmed by 5 bases and J by 5 bases, leaving 5 bases between them. The CDR3 covers 10 residues. The germline V gene has CDR1 SQVTM and CDR2 ANQGSEA. Here the CDR3 DNA reads TGCAGCGTTTCAGAAGATACGCAGTATTTT. Its translation: CSVSEDTQYF.